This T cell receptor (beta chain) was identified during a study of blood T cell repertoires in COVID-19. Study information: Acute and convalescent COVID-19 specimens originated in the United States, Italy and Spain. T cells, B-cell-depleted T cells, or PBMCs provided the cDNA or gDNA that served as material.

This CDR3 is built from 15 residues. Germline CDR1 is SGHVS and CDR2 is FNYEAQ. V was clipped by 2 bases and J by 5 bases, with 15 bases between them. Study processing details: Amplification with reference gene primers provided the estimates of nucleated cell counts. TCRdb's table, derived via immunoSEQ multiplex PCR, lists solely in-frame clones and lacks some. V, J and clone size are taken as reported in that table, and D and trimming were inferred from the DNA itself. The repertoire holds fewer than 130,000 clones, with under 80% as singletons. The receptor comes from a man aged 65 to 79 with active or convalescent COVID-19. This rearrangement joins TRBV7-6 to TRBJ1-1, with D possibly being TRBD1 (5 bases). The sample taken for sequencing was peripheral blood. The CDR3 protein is CASSLRGPSSTEAFF. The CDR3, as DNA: TGTGCCAGCAGCTTAAGGGGTCCGAGTTCAACTGAAGCTTTCTTT.